A single sample is the source of the 29 T cell receptor beta chains below, sequenced in a study of blood T cell repertoires in COVID-19. Only in-frame clones appear in the TCRdb table, and some are missing; sequencing was by immunoSEQ multiplex PCR. The sample lists roughly 200,000 clones, around 79% occurring once. Sequencing was performed on peripheral blood. The receptors originated from a woman in her thirties or forties with COVID-19, enrolled during active disease.

The CDR3 is CASSPGLAGGTSYEQYF. The CDR3 DNA follows: TGTGCCAGCTCCCCTGGACTAGCGGGAGGGACTTCTTACGAGCAGTACTTC. The J gene is TRBJ2-7, the V gene TRBV18; 15 bases align to TRBD2. Trimming at V came to 6 bases and at J to 4 bases, leaving 10 bases not matched to a gene. The CDR3 is 17 residues long. CDR1 and CDR2 (germline): KGHSH, LQKENI.

The V gene is TRBV3-1 (or the pseudogene TRBV3-2), the J gene TRBJ2-5; the match to TRBD1 covers 7 bases. The CDR3 extends over 16 amino acids. Germline V lookup: CDR1 LGHDT, CDR2 YNNKEL (reference sequence). V lost 1 base, J lost 5 bases, and 10 bases stayed unmatched. The CDR3 region is CASSQGSGGFGETQYF. In DNA, the CDR3 is TGTGCCAGCAGCCAAGGATCAGGGGGATTCGGCGAGACCCAGTACTTC.

The V and J genes are TRBV7-2 and TRBJ2-1; 10 bases fit TRBD1. The CDR3 covers 14 residues. Losses at the gene ends were 5 bases for V and 9 bases for J; bases not matched to a gene: 7. From germline, CDR1 is SGHTA and CDR2 FQGNSA. The CDR3 coding sequence is TGTGCCAGCAGCCCCGGGACAGGGGCGGCTGAGCAGTTCTTC. It encodes CASSPGTGAAEQFF.

The rearrangement links TRBV6-5 to TRBJ1-1, with unresolved D. V shed 2 bases and J shed 7 bases, with 8 bases lying between them. Per germline, CDR1 MNHEY and CDR2 SVGAGI. CDR3 length: 12 amino acids. The CDR3 loop reads CASSYMGSEAFF. Here the CDR3 DNA reads TGTGCCAGCAGTTACATGGGCAGTGAAGCTTTCTTT.

This rearrangement joins TRBV4-1 to TRBJ2-7; no clear D. The CDR3 length is 13 residues. Germline V lookup: CDR1 MGHRA, CDR2 YSYEKL. Trimming took 0 bases from V and 5 from J, leaving 8 bases between them. The CDR3 coding sequence is TGCGCCAGCAGCCAAGATTCCCGCGACGAGCAGTACTTC. Its translation is CASSQDSRDEQYF.

The rearrangement links TRBV30 to TRBJ2-3, with 12 nucleotides matching TRBD1. Germline trimming cut 0 bases from V and 6 bases from J; bases unmatched to any gene: 7. CDR1 and CDR2 from the germline V gene are GTSNPN and SVGIG (reference sequence). CDR3 length: 16 amino acids. The CDR3 nucleotides read TGTGCCTGGAGTGTAGGGACAGGGGGCAGGGGGGATACGCAGTATTTT. Its translation is CAWSVGTGGRGDTQYF. Full variable domain (outside the CDR3, taken from reference TRBV30 and TRBJ2-3): SQTIHQWPATLVQPVGSPLSLECTVEGTSNPNLYWYRQAAGRGLQLLFYSVGIGQISSEVPQNLSASRPQDRQFILSSKKLLLSDSGFYLCAWSVGTGGRGDTQYFGPGTRLTVL.

The chain joins TRBV5-6 to TRBJ2-6, with D maybe TRBD2 (5 bases). V lost 0 bases and J lost 2, with 15 bases in between. The CDR3 runs to 18 residues. The germline V gene has CDR1 SGHDT and CDR2 YYEEEE. CDR3 DNA sequence: TGTGCCAGCAGCTTGGTCGGGATAATTCGAGCTGGGGCCAACGTCCTGACTTTC. This codes for CASSLVGIIRAGANVLTF.

The rearrangement joins TRBV7-2 to TRBJ1-4, with TRBD1 matching 9 bases. The CDR3 has 14 residues. Germline assignment: CDR1 SGHTA and CDR2 FQGNSA. Losses at the gene ends were 6 bases for V and 8 bases for J; bases not matched to a gene: 7. The chain's CDR3 is CASSTGTGREKLFF. CDR3 DNA: TGTGCCAGCAGTACCGGGACAGGGAGAGAAAAACTGTTTTTT.

V usage is TRBV20-1 and J usage is TRBJ1-5; 7 bases map to TRBD1. After removal of 6 bases from V and 0 bases from J, the junction contained 8 bases not matched to a gene. The V gene's germline CDR1 is DFQATT and CDR2 SNEGSKA (reference sequence). This CDR3 is 15 amino acids long. CDR3 region: CSASRTGYSNQPQHF. The CDR3 coding sequence is TGCAGTGCAAGTAGGACAGGATATAGCAATCAGCCCCAGCATTTT.

V is TRBV6-2 or TRBV6-3 and J is TRBJ1-5; D remains unclear. V dropped 0 bases and J dropped 6 bases, with 9 bases sitting between them. CDR3 length equals 14 residues. Per germline, CDR1 MNHEY and CDR2 SVGEGT. The CDR3 reads CASSYSPGGQPQHF. The CDR3 nucleotides read TGTGCCAGCAGTTACTCGCCCGGTGGTCAGCCCCAGCATTTT.

V is TRBV7-9 and J is TRBJ1-4; TRBD1 matches at 11 bases. CDR1 SEHNR and CDR2 FQNEAQ come from the germline V gene (reference sequence). The V segment lost 5 bases and the J segment 7 bases; nucleotides outside the gene matches: 3. CDR3 size: 14 residues. The CDR3 DNA is TGTGCCAGCAGCCAAGGACAGGGGGCTGAAAAACTGTTTTTT. Its translation: CASSQGQGAEKLFF.

The chain recombines TRBV2 with TRBJ2-2; 7 positions match TRBD1. The junction had 14 bases not matched to a gene; V was cut back by 11 bases and J by 8 bases. Germline CDR1 SNHLY, CDR2 FYNNEI. The CDR3 totals 14 residues. CDR3 bases: TGTGCCTCACTACCAGGGACAGTTGGTGGGGAGCTGTTTTTT. Its translation is CASLPGTVGGELFF.

V gene TRBV5-4 combines with J gene TRBJ2-3; tentative D call: TRBD1 (6 bases). The V gene lost 1 base and the J gene lost 6 bases, with 15 bases spanning the gap. Germline loops: CDR1 SGHNT, CDR2 YYREEE (reference sequence). This CDR3 comprises 15 residues. In DNA form, the CDR3 reads TGTGCCAGCAGCTTGTCTGGGCAGGGGATGGATACGCAGTATTTT. Translated, it gives CASSLSGQGMDTQYF.

This clone has ten or more counts. This chain uses TRBV19 with TRBJ2-7, with a weak D call TRBD2 (6 bases). CDR1 and CDR2 (germline): LNHDA, SQIVND (reference sequence). V was clipped by 7 bases and J by 6 bases, with 13 bases between them. The CDR3 extends over 12 amino acids. The CDR3 sequence is CASTAGLGEQYF. The CDR3 nucleotides read TGTGCCAGTACGGCGGGGCTCGGCGAGCAGTACTTC. Filled out from reference TRBV19 and TRBJ2-7, the complete variable domain reads DGGITQSPKYLFRKEGQNVTLSCEQNLNHDAMYWYRQDPGQGLRLIYYSQIVNDFQKGDIAEGYSVSREKKESFPLTVTSAQKNPTAFYLCASTAGLGEQYFGPGTRLTVT.

The V gene is TRBV3-1 (or the pseudogene TRBV3-2), the J gene TRBJ1-6; D is ambiguous. The germline V and J ends were trimmed by 2 bases and 10 bases, with 15 bases remaining between them. The CDR3 has 15 amino acids. The germline CDR1 and CDR2 sequences are LGHDT and YNNKEL (reference sequence). The DNA for the CDR3 is TGTGCCAGCAGCCAACTCCCCCTCCGGGAGTCACCCCTCCACTTT. Translating gives CASSQLPLRESPLHF.

V is TRBV2 and J is TRBJ1-2; tentatively, D is TRBD1 (5 bases). This CDR3 has 14 residues. Germline CDR1 SNHLY, CDR2 FYNNEI. V was cut by 4 bases and J by 8 bases, with 17 bases left in between. The CDR3 protein is CASSGLQGAGGYTF. DNA for the CDR3: TGTGCCAGCAGTGGCCTCCAAGGGGCTGGGGGCTACACCTTC. The full variable domain, in which reference TRBV2 and TRBJ1-2 provide the parts outside the CDR3, is EPEVTQTPSHQVTQMGQEVILRCVPISNHLYFYWYRQILGQKVEFLVSFYNNEISEKSEIFDDQFSVERPDGSNFTLKIRSTKLEDSAMYFCASSGLQGAGGYTFGSGTRLTVV.

This clone was seen more than once but under ten times. V gene TRBV3-1 (or the pseudogene TRBV3-2) combines with J gene TRBJ1-5; a weak D match, TRBD1 (5 bases). Between the trimmed V and J ends, which lost 4 bases and 6 bases, there was a span of 22 bases. The CDR3 is 17 amino acids. Germline V gene data show CDR1 as LGHDT and CDR2 as YNNKEL (reference sequence). CDR3 region: CASSRSSTRASGQPQHF. CDR3 bases: TGTGCCAGCAGCCGATCGTCTACCAGGGCGTCCGGTCAGCCCCAGCATTTT.

The chain is built from TRBV3-1 (or the pseudogene TRBV3-2) and TRBJ2-1, with D possibly matching TRBD1 (5 bases). The CDR3 runs 17 residues. Germline loops: CDR1 LGHDT, CDR2 YNNKEL (reference sequence). Trimming took off 1 base at V and 0 bases at J, with 13 bases between the two ends. CDR3 amino acids: CASSQGLQGSSYNEQFF. Written as DNA, the CDR3 is TGTGCCAGCAGCCAAGGGCTCCAGGGAAGCTCCTACAATGAGCAGTTCTTC.

This clone showed up just once. V gene TRBV3-1 (or the pseudogene TRBV3-2) combines with J gene TRBJ1-1; 7 bases map to TRBD1. The CDR3 is made up of 14 amino acids. CDR1 is LGHDT, CDR2 YNNKEL, per germline (reference sequence). Trimming cost V 3 bases and J 2 bases; bases outside gene matches: 3. CDR3 sequence: CASSQTGTNTEAFF. The CDR3 bases are TGTGCCAGCAGCCAGACAGGGACTAACACTGAAGCTTTCTTT.

Concerning this clone: Since a much larger clone is just one base distant, this may be a read error. This rearrangement joins TRBV5-1 to TRBJ2-3, with 7 bases lining up with TRBD2. Trimming took 2 bases from V and 0 from J; bases not matched to a gene: 0. The germline V gene has CDR1 SGHRS and CDR2 YFSETQ. The CDR3 is 14 amino acids. This CDR3 reads CASSFSGSTDTQYF. The CDR3 DNA sequence: TGCGCCAGCAGCTTTAGCGGGAGCACAGATACGCAGTATTTT.

The chain couples TRBV7-3 to TRBJ1-2; 8 positions match TRBD1. The trim removed 5 bases at V and 4 bases at J, leaving 6 bases unmatched. Germline V gene data show CDR1 as SGHTA and CDR2 as FQGTGA. There are 14 residues in the CDR3. CDR3 in amino acids: CASSAGTGSYGYTF. The CDR3 DNA is TGTGCCAGCAGCGCAGGGACAGGATCCTATGGCTACACCTTC. Filled out from reference TRBV7-3 and TRBJ1-2, the complete variable domain reads GAGVSQTPSNKVTEKGKYVELRCDPISGHTALYWYRQSLGQGPEFLIYFQGTGAADDSGLPNDRFFAVRPEGSVSTLKIQRTERGDSAVYLCASSAGTGSYGYTFGSGTRLTVV.

This clone was observed once. This chain joins TRBV29-1 and TRBJ2-7; D perhaps matches TRBD2 (6 bases). The CDR3 extends over 15 amino acids. Deletions cut 0 bases from V and 0 bases from J, with 12 bases between. The germline CDR1 and CDR2 sequences are SQVTM and ANQGSEA. The CDR3 nucleotides read TGCAGCGTTGAAGAGGGCGGGAAAGCCTCCTACGAGCAGTACTTC. It specifies CSVEEGGKASYEQYF.

The chain uses TRBV24-1 and TRBJ2-5; 8 bases match TRBD1. The CDR3 covers 14 residues. V shed 4 bases and J 4 bases; nucleotides not matched to a gene: 4. Per the germline V gene, CDR1 is KGHDR and CDR2 is SFDVKD. CDR3 sequence reads: CATSDTGTGETQYF. CDR3 coding DNA: TGTGCCACCAGTGACACCGGGACAGGAGAGACCCAGTACTTC.

This chain joins TRBV5-4 and TRBJ2-1; TRBD2 matches at 11 bases. The length of the CDR3 is 13 residues. V was clipped by 6 bases and J by 7 bases; unmatched bases: 3. Per germline, CDR1 SGHNT and CDR2 YYREEE (reference sequence). CDR3 sequence reads: CASNLAGGNEQFF. CDR3 bases: TGTGCCAGCAACCTAGCGGGAGGAAATGAGCAGTTCTTC.

This clone was observed a handful of times. The rearrangement links TRBV10-3 to TRBJ2-7; 8 nucleotides line up with TRBD1. The V gene's germline CDR1 is ENHRY and CDR2 SYGVKD. Trimming at V came to 11 bases and at J to 1 base, leaving 4 bases not matched to a gene. This CDR3 contains 12 residues. The CDR3 nucleotides read TGTGCCGTGGGACAGGAGTCCTACGAGCAGTACTTC. It specifies CAVGQESYEQYF.

In its sample, this clone was seen a few times. The chain is built from TRBV7-2 and TRBJ1-1; a possible D gene is TRBD1 (5 bases). The ends were cut back, 3 bases at V and 1 base at J, with 9 bases in the middle. CDR1 and CDR2 from the germline V gene are SGHTA and FQGNSA. The CDR3 covers 14 residues. CDR3 in amino acids: CASSFGGTNTEAFF. CDR3 DNA sequence: TGTGCCAGCAGCTTTGGAGGGACGAACACTGAAGCTTTCTTT.

The chain links TRBV6-1 to TRBJ1-2, with D maybe TRBD1 (6 bases). The CDR3 contains 17 residues. V was cut by 1 base and J by 5 bases, with 20 bases left in between. CDR1 and CDR2 from the germline V gene are MNHNS and SASEGT. The CDR3 DNA reads TGTGCCAGCAGTGAAGAAAGTACAGGGTCCTTACGGTATGGCTACACCTTC. It translates to CASSEESTGSLRYGYTF.

This sequence joins TRBV6-6 and TRBJ2-1, with 11 bases lining up with TRBD2. The CDR3 runs 15 residues. V lost 2 bases to trimming and J lost 12 bases; unmatched junction nucleotides: 9. Germline V gene sequence: CDR1 MNHNY, CDR2 SVGAGI (reference sequence). This CDR3 is CASSYHSQGTSGQFF. CDR3 DNA: TGTGCCAGCAGTTACCATTCCCAAGGGACTAGCGGGCAGTTCTTC.

V usage is TRBV9 and J usage is TRBJ1-3; TRBD1 is a possible D gene (6 bases). This CDR3 has 15 residues. Looked up from germline, CDR1 is SGDLS and CDR2 is YYNGEE. Trimming removed 4 bases from V and 4 bases from J, with 15 bases in between. CDR3 coding DNA: TGTGCCAGCAGCCGGGAGGGACAAGGAGGAAACACCATATATTTT. Encoded protein: CASSREGQGGNTIYF. The full variable domain, completed using reference TRBV9 and TRBJ1-3, is DSGVTQTPKHLITATGQRVTLRCSPRSGDLSVYWYQQSLDQGLQFLIQYYNGEERAKGNILERFSAQQFPDLHSELNLSSLELGDSALYFCASSREGQGGNTIYFGEGSWLTVV.